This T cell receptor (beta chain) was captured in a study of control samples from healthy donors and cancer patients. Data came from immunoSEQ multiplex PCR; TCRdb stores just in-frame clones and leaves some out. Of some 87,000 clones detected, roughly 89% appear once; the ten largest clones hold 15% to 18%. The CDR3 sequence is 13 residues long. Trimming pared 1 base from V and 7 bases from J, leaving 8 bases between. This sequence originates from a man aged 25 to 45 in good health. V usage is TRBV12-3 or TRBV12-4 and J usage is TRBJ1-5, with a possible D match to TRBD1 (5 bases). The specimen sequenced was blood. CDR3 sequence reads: CASSLGGEQPQHF. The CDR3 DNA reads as TGTGCCAGCAGTTTAGGGGGGGAACAGCCCCAGCATTTT.